The clone carrying this T cell receptor beta chain turned up a few times. TCRdb reprocessed the 5' RACE reads with MiXCR, giving one entry per CDR3 protein. The sample contains approximately 510,000 distinct CDR3 sequences, less than 25% of which appear only once. These data are taken from a study of T cells after yellow fever vaccination. V lost 5 bases and J lost 5, with 6 bases in between. Germline lookup yields CDR1 SGHTA and CDR2 FQGNSA. The CDR3 length is 11 residues. The gene calls are TRBV7-2 and TRBJ2-5, with D unresolved. The sample was PBMCs, taken 21 days after the first yellow fever vaccination. The TCR originated in a man aged 18 to 29 who received the YFV17D yellow fever vaccine. The CDR3 DNA sequence: TGTGCCAGCAGCCCGATGGAGACCCAGTACTTC. The encoded protein is CASSPMETQYF. Drawing the rest from reference TRBV7-2 and TRBJ2-5, the complete variable domain is GAGVSQSPSNKVTEKGKDVELRCDPISGHTALYWYRQSLGQGLEFLIYFQGNSAPDKSGLPSDRFSAERTGGSVSTLTIQRTQQEDSAVYLCASSPMETQYFGPGTRLLVL.